The clone carrying this TCR beta chain was detected a few times. In the authors' workflow: It was from reference gene primer amplification that nucleated cell counts were estimated. The repertoire was sequenced with immunoSEQ multiplex PCR; TCRdb's copy has only in-frame clones and lacks some. That table is the source of V, J and clone size, and D and trimming were worked out from the DNA. Of 100,000 to 150,000 clones in the sample, around 80% were seen once. This entry is derived from a study of blood T cell repertoires in COVID-19. Study at large: There were acute and convalescent COVID-19 samples, and they came from the United States, Italy and Spain. PBMCs, B-cell-depleted T cells, or T cells provided the cDNA or gDNA that made up the material.

Germline V gives CDR1 KGHSH, CDR2 LQKENI. V lost 3 bases, J lost 5 bases, and 12 bases stayed unmatched. This CDR3 spans 16 amino acids. The source of this sequence is a man between 35 and 55 years old with active or convalescent COVID-19. Source material: peripheral blood. The gene calls are TRBV18 and TRBJ1-1, with 7 bases that match TRBD1. Here the CDR3 DNA reads TGTGCCAGCTCACCGCTATTACAGGGGAGTCGGACTGAAGCTTTCTTT. It yields the protein CASSPLLQGSRTEAFF.